What follows are 10 T cell receptor beta chains derived from one specimen sequenced in a study of blood T cell repertoires in COVID-19. Some clones are missing from TCRdb's copy, which holds only in-frame ones; the method was immunoSEQ multiplex PCR. This table has about 74,000 clones, about four fifths appearing once. Sequences were obtained from peripheral blood. Receptors were obtained from a man in his 70s with acute or convalescent COVID-19.

The chain couples TRBV7-9 to TRBJ1-6; tentative D call: TRBD1 (5 bases). V lost 4 bases to trimming and J lost 10 bases, with 14 bases between them. Germline V gene lookup returns CDR1 SEHNR and CDR2 FQNEAQ (reference sequence). CDR3 size: 14 residues. In DNA form, the CDR3 reads TGTGCCAGCAGCTCGGGCTCCGGGGGATCACCCCTCCACTTT. Translated, it gives CASSSGSGGSPLHF.

This clone turned up a few times. The J gene is TRBJ1-2, the V gene TRBV2; no firm D call. V lost 0 bases, J lost 5 bases, and 10 bases lay in between. Germline CDR1 and CDR2: SNHLY and FYNNEI. This CDR3 region has 14 residues. The CDR3 sequence is CASSEALPVYGYTF. The DNA of the CDR3 is TGTGCCAGCAGTGAAGCATTGCCAGTTTATGGCTACACCTTC.

The chain has TRBV28 and TRBJ1-1; perhaps TRBD1 as D (5 bases). Germline CDR1 is MDHEN and CDR2 is SYDVKM. Trimming removed 6 bases at V and 10 bases at J, with 9 bases between. The CDR3 extends over 10 amino acids. The CDR3 nucleotides are TGTGCCAGCAGGGGGGAGGTAGCTTTCTTT. Translation: CASRGEVAFF.

This clone was seen a single time. The gene calls are TRBV28 and TRBJ2-7, with 9 bases fitting TRBD2. This CDR3 has 12 residues. With V trimmed by 2 bases and J by 12 bases, 5 bases remained unmatched. Germline V gene data show CDR1 as MDHEN and CDR2 as SYDVKM. The chain's CDR3 is CASSLGLASGYF. CDR3 DNA sequence: TGTGCCAGCAGTTTAGGACTAGCGTCTGGGTACTTC.

The chain uses TRBV28 and TRBJ1-1, with no clear D. The germline CDR1 and CDR2 sequences are MDHEN and SYDVKM. Trimming left V 3 bases short and J 1 base short, with 12 bases between. CDR3 size: 15 residues. The CDR3 DNA sequence: TGTGCCAGCAGTTTCCGCGGGTCAGGGAACACTGAAGCTTTCTTT. Its protein is CASSFRGSGNTEAFF.

CDR3 DNA: TGTGCCAGTAGTCCCCTACAGGGAACAGGCTATGGCTACACCTTC. This translates into CASSPLQGTGYGYTF. The chain joins TRBV19 to TRBJ1-2; possible D gene TRBD1, 6 bases. V was clipped by 5 bases and J by 4 bases, with 17 bases between them. The CDR3 has 15 residues. CDR1 is LNHDA and CDR2 is SQIVND in the germline V gene (reference sequence).

This chain links TRBV6-5 with TRBJ2-7; 9 nucleotides match TRBD1. V trimming: 5 bases; J trimming: 1 base; junction bases outside the gene matches: 6. Germline V lookup: CDR1 MNHEY, CDR2 SVGAGI. CDR3 length equals 15 residues. Here the CDR3 reads CASSLLGTGSYEQYF. CDR3 nucleotides: TGTGCCAGCAGTCTCTTAGGGACAGGGTCCTACGAGCAGTACTTC.

The rearrangement joins TRBV6-5 to TRBJ1-2; TRBD1 matches at 8 bases. CDR1 and CDR2 (germline): MNHEY, SVGAGI. The CDR3 is made up of 15 amino acids. The junction had 10 bases not matched to a gene; V was cut back by 6 bases and J by 4 bases. The CDR3 coding sequence is TGTGCCAGCAGAGGACAGGGTAGACTCAGCTATGGCTACACCTTC. Its translation: CASRGQGRLSYGYTF.

The sample holds a few counts of this clone. This rearrangement joins TRBV5-5 to TRBJ1-2; 8 bases fit TRBD1. J lost 4 bases, V lost 4 bases, and 6 bases had no gene match. Germline-derived CDR1 and CDR2 are SGHKS and YYEKEE (reference sequence). This CDR3 is built from 14 residues. Here the CDR3 DNA reads TGTGCCAGCAGCCCCGGGACAGGCCTCTATGGCTACACCTTC. It codes for CASSPGTGLYGYTF.

This clone has just one count. J is TRBJ1-4 and V is TRBV12-3 or TRBV12-4; D is undetermined. The V and J ends lost 9 bases and 8 bases respectively, with 16 bases between them. The CDR3 covers 13 residues. CDR3 in DNA: TGTGCCAGTACCGGGAGCTTGGTGGAAAAACTGTTTTTT. Encoded protein: CASTGSLVEKLFF.